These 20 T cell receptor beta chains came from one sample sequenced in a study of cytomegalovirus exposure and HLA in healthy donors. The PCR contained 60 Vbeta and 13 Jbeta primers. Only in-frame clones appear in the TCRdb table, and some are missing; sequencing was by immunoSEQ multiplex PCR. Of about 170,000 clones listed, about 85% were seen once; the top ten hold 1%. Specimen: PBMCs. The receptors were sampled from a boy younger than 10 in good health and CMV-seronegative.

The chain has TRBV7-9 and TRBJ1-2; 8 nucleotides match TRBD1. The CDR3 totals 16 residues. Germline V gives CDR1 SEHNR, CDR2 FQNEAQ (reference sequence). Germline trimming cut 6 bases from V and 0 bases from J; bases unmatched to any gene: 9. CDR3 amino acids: CASSNSGTGANYGYTF. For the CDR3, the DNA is TGTGCCAGCAGTAACTCCGGGACAGGAGCTAACTATGGCTACACCTTC.

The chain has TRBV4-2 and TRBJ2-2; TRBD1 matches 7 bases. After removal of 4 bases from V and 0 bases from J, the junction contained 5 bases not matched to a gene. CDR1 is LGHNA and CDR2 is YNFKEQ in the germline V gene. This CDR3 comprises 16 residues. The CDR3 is CASSLSTGANTGELFF. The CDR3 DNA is TGTGCCAGCAGCCTCAGCACAGGGGCGAACACCGGGGAGCTGTTTTTT.

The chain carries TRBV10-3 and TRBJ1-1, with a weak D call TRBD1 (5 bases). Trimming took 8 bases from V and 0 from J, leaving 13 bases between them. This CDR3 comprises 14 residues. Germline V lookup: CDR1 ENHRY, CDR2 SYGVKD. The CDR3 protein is CAIGGGGLNTEAFF. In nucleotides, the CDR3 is TGTGCCATCGGGGGAGGCGGCTTGAACACTGAAGCTTTCTTT.

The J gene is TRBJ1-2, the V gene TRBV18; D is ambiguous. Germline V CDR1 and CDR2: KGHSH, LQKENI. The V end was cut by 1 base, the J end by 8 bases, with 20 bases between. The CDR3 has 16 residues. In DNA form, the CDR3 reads TGTGCCAGCTCACCACACCCGGCGGAACGATTGGAGGGCTACACCTTC. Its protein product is CASSPHPAERLEGYTF.

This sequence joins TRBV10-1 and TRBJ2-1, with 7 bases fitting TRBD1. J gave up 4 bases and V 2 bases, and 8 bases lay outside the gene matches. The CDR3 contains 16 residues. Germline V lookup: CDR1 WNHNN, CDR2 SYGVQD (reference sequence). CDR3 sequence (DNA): TGCGCCAGCAGTGAGCAGGGACAGCTGCAGTACAATGAGCAGTTCTTC. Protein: CASSEQGQLQYNEQFF.

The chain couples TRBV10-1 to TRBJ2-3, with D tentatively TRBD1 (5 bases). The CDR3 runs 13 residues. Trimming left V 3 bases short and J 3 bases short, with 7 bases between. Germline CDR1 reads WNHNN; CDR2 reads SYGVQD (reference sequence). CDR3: CASSDPGTDTQYF. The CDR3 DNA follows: TGCGCCAGCAGTGACCCAGGGACAGATACGCAGTATTTT.

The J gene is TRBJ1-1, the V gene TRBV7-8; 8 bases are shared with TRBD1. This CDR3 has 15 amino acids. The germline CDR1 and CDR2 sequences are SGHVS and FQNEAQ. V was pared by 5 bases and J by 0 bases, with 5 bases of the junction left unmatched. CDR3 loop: CASSPKGQVNTEAFF. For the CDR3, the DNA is TGTGCCAGCAGCCCGAAGGGACAGGTGAACACTGAAGCTTTCTTT.

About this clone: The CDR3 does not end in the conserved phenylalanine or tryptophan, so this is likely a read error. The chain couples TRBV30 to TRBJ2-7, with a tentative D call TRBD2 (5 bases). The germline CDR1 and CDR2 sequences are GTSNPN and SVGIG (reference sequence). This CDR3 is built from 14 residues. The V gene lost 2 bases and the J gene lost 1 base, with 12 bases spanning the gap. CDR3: CAWSPGGASYEQYL. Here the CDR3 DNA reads TGTGCCTGGAGTCCTGGAGGAGCGTCCTACGAGCAGTACCTC.

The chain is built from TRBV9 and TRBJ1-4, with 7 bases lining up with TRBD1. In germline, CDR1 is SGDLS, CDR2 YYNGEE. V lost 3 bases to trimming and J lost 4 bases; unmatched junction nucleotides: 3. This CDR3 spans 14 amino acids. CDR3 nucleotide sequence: TGTGCCAGCAGCGAGACAGGGCATAATGAAAAACTGTTTTTT. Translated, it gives CASSETGHNEKLFF.

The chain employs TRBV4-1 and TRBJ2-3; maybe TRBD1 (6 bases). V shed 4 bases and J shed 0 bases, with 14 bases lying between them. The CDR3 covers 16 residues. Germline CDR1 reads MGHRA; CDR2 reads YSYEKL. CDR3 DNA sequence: TGCGCCAGCAGCCCCGGGAACAGGGCTAGCACAGATACGCAGTATTTT. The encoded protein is CASSPGNRASTDTQYF.

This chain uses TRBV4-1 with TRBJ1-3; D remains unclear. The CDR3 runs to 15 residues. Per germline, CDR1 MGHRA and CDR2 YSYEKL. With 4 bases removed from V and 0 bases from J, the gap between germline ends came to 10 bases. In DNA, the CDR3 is TGCGCCAGCAGCCGGCTGATCTTCTCTGGAAACACCATATATTTT. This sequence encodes CASSRLIFSGNTIYF.

The CDR3 nucleotides are TGCGCCAGCAGCACAGGGGCCTACGAGCAGTACTTC. Its translation: CASSTGAYEQYF. The chain couples TRBV5-1 to TRBJ2-7, with 7 bases aligning to TRBD1. The V gene end was trimmed by 4 bases and the J gene end by 2 bases; junction bases not matched to a gene: 0. The CDR3 has 12 amino acids. Germline V gives CDR1 SGHRS, CDR2 YFSETQ.

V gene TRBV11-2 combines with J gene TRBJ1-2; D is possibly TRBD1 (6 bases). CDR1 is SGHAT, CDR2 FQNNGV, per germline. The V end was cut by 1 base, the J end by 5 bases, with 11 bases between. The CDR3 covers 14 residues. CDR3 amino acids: CASSLVGQGYGYTF. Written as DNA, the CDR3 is TGTGCCAGCAGCTTAGTGGGCCAGGGGTATGGCTACACCTTC.

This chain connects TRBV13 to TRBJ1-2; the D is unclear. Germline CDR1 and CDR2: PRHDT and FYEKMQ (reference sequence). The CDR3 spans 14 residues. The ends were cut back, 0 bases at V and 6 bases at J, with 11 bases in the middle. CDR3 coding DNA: TGTGCCAGCAGCTTAGGCAGACTCGGGGATGGCTACACCTTC. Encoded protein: CASSLGRLGDGYTF.

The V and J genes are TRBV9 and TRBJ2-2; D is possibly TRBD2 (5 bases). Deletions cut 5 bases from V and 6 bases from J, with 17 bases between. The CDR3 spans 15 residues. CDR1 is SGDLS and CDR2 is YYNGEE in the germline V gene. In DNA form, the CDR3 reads TGTGCCAGCAGTGCCACCGTGGCGGGCCCCGGGGAGCTGTTTTTT. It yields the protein CASSATVAGPGELFF.

The CDR3 bases are TGTGCCAGCACCCCAGAGGGGGTACTACAAAACATTCAGTACTTC. Translating it yields CASTPEGVLQNIQYF. The chain recombines TRBV6-1 with TRBJ2-4, with D perhaps matching TRBD1 (6 bases). V lost 7 bases and J 5 bases, leaving 18 bases between the germline ends. This CDR3 is 15 amino acids long. The germline CDR1 and CDR2 sequences are MNHNS and SASEGT.

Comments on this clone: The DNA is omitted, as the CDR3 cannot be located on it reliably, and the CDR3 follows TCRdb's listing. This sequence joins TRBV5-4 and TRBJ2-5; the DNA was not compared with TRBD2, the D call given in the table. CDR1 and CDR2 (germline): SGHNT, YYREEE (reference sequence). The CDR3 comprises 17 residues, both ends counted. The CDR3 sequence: CASSFGSGGPGQETQYF.

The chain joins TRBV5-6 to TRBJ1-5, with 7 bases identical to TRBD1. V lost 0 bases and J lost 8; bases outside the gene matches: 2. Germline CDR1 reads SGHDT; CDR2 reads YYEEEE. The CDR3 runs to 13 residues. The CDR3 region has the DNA TGTGCCAGCAGCTTGGGACAGGGAGAGCCCCAGCATTTT. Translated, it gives CASSLGQGEPQHF.

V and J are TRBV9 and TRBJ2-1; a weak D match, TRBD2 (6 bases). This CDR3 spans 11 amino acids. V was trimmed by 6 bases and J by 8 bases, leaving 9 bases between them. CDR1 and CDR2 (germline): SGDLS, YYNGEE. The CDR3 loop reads CASKGGDEQFF. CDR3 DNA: TGTGCCAGCAAGGGCGGGGATGAGCAGTTCTTC.

CDR3 sequence (DNA): TGCGCCAGCAGCTTGGCCGGTAGGGGGCCGGAAACAACTAATGAAAAACTGTTTTTT. It yields the protein CASSLAGRGPETTNEKLFF. The chain carries TRBV5-1 and TRBJ1-4; 7 bases are shared with TRBD1. This CDR3 has 19 residues. The V and J ends lost 0 bases and 0 bases, in that order; junction bases with no gene match: 11. From germline, CDR1 is SGHRS and CDR2 YFSETQ.